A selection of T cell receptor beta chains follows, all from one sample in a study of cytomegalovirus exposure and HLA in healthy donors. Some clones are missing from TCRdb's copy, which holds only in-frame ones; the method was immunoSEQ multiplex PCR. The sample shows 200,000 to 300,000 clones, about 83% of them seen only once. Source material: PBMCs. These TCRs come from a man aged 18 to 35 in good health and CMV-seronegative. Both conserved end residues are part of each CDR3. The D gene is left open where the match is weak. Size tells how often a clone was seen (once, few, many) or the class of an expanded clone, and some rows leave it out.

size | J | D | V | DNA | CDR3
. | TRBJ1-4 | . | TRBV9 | TGTGCCAGCAGCTATGACAGTGGCACTAATGAAAAACTGTTTTTT | CASSYDSGTNEKLFF
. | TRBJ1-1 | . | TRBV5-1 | TGCGCCAGCAACTTCTGGACCCAGGGTAACACTGAAGCTTTCTTT | CASNFWTQGNTEAFF
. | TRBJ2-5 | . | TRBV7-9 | TGTGCCAGCAGCTTAGGACAGTGGGAGACCCAGTACTTC | CASSLGQWETQYF
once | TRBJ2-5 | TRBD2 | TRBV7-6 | TGTGCCAGCAGCTTAGGTGTTAGCGGGAGGGCCGTTGGGGAGACCCAGTACTTC | CASSLGVSGRAVGETQYF
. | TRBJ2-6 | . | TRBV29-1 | TGCAGCGTGCTGAGGGCTGGGGCCAACGTCCTGACTTTC | CSVLRAGANVLTF
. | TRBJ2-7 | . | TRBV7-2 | TGTGCCAGCAGCTTAAACAACTACGAGCAGTACTTC | CASSLNNYEQYF
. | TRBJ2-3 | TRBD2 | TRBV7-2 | TGTGCCAGCAGCCCGGGAGGGACCCTAGATACGCAGTATTTT | CASSPGGTLDTQYF
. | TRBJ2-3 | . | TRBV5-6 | TGTGCCAGCAGCTTCCTCAGGGACACCCTCACAGATACGCAGTATTTT | CASSFLRDTLTDTQYF
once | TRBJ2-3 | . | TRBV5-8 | TGTGCCAGGAAACAGGGTCGTCTGGATACGCAGTATTTT | CARKQGRLDTQYF
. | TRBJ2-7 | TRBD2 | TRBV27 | TGTGCCAGCAGCCCCATTGGTAGCGGGAGAGGAAGGGAGCAGTACTTC | CASSPIGSGRGREQYF
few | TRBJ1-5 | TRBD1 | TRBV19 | TGTGCCAGCACCTCGGGACAGGGGTTGACTCAGCCCCAGCATTTT | CASTSGQGLTQPQHF
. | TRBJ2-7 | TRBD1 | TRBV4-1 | TGCGCCAGCAGCCACGGGACAGGGGAATACGAGCAGTACTTC | CASSHGTGEYEQYF
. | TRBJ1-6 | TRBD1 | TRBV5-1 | TGCGCCAGCAGCTTACAAGGGACAGGGGAATCACCCCTCCACTTT | CASSLQGTGESPLHF
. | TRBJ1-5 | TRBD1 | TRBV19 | TGTGCCGGAGGGACAGATAAGGATCAGCCCCAGCATTTT | CAGGTDKDQPQHF
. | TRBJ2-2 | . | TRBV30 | TGTGCCTGGAGTCGGTCCGGGGAGCTGTTTTTT | CAWSRSGELFF
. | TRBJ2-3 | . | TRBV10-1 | TGCGCCAGCGCGAGGGAGGTCGGTGGAGATACGCAGTATTTT | CASAREVGGDTQYF
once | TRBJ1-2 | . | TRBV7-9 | TGTGCCAGCAGCTTGACAGACCATGGCTACACCTTC | CASSLTDHGYTF
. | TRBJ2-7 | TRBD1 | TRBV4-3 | TGCGCCAGCAGCCCGGACAGGGGCTACGAGCAGTACTTC | CASSPDRGYEQYF
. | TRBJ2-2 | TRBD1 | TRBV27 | TGTGCCAGCAGTTTAGACGGCAGGGGGCTAACCGGGGAGCTGTTTTTT | CASSLDGRGLTGELFF
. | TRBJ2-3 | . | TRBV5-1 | TGCGCCAGTAACAGGGAAGGGACAGATACGCAGTATTTT | CASNREGTDTQYF
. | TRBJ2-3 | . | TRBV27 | TGTGCCAGCAGTCGGGACTTCAGCACAGATACGCAGTATTTT | CASSRDFSTDTQYF
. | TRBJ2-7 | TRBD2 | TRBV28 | TGTGCCAGCAGGGGTCGGCGGGGGTCTTACGAGCAGTACTTC | CASRGRRGSYEQYF
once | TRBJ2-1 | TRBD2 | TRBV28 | TGTGCCAGCACGAAGCGGGAGGGCCTACGCCCCCTGAGTGAGCAGTTCTTC | CASTKREGLRPLSEQFF
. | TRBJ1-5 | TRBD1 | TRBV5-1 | TGCGCCAGCAGCCCCGGGACAGGGGGTTATAGCAATCAGCCCCAGCATTTT | CASSPGTGGYSNQPQHF
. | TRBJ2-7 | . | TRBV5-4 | TGTGCCAGCAGCCAACAAGACAGGAGCTCCTACGAGCAGTACTTC | CASSQQDRSSYEQYF
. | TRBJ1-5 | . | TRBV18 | TGTGCCAGCTCCCCGGGGGTCAATCAGCCCCAGCATTTT | CASSPGVNQPQHF
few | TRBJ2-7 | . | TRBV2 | TGTGCCAGCAGTGACCAGGGGAGCTCCTACGAGCAGTACTTC | CASSDQGSSYEQYF
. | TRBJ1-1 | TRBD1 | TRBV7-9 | TGTGCCAGCAGCCATGGGACAGGGGAATATGACACTGAAGCTTTCTTT | CASSHGTGEYDTEAFF
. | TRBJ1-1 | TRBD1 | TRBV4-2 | TGTGCCAGCAGCCAAACAGGGGGCTTCGTGAACACTGAAGCTTTCTTT | CASSQTGGFVNTEAFF
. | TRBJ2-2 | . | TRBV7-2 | TGTGCCAGCAGCTTCCCCAGGAGGAAGGGGGTGACCGGGGAGCTGTTTTTT | CASSFPRRKGVTGELFF
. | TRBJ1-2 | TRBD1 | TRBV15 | TGTGCCACCAGCAGAGATTCGAACAGGGGAACCTATGGCTACACCTTC | CATSRDSNRGTYGYTF
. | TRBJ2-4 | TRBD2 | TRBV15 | TGTGCCACCAGCGCCCCCTGGGAGGGTAAAAACATTCAGTACTTC | CATSAPWEGKNIQYF
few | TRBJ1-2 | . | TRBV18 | TGTGCCAGCTCACCGCAGGGGTTGGCCGAGCGCGGCTACACCTTC | CASSPQGLAERGYTF
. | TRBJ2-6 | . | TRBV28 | TGTGCCAGCAGTAAACAGGGTTCTGGGGCCAACGTCCTGACTTTC | CASSKQGSGANVLTF
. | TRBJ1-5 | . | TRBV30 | TGTGCCTGGAGTGTACAGGGCGGTCAGCCCCAGCATTTT | CAWSVQGGQPQHF
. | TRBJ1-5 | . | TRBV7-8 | TGTGCCAGCAGCTTAGAGACGGGTCATCAGCCCCAGCATTTT | CASSLETGHQPQHF
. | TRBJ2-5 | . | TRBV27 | TGTGCCAGCCCTGGACACTATACTCAGTACCAAGAGACCCAGTACTTC | CASPGHYTQYQETQYF
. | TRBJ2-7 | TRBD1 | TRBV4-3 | TGCGCCAGCAGCCAACACTTCGGACAGGGAGACTACGAGCAGTACTTC | CASSQHFGQGDYEQYF
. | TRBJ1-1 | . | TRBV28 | TGTGCCTCCAGGGCAGGGTTTAGCACTGAAGCTTTCTTT | CASRAGFSTEAFF
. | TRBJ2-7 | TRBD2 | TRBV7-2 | TGTGCCAGCAGCTTAGATAGCGGGGGGCCCAACGAGCAGTACTTC | CASSLDSGGPNEQYF
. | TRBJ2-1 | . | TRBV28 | TGTGCCAGCAGTTTTGGTCAGGGTTGGGCGAATGAGCAGTTCTTC | CASSFGQGWANEQFF
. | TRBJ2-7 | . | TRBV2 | TGTGCCAGCAGTCCACAAAGCTACGAGCAGTACTTC | CASSPQSYEQYF
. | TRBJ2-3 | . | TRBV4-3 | TGCGCCAGCAGCCAGGGTTCGGGGGGCTACACAGATACGCAGTATTTT | CASSQGSGGYTDTQYF
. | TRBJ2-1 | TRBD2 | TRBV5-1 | TGCGCCAGCGATAAGGGACAACGGGGACTAGTCTACAATGAGCAGTTCTTC | CASDKGQRGLVYNEQFF
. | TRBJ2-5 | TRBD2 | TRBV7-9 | TGTGCCAGCAGCCCCTTAGGGCGGGGGGAGACCCAGTACTTC | CASSPLGRGETQYF
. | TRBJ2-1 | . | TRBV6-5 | TGTGCCAGCAGAATTGGAGGTAATGAGCAGTTCTTC | CASRIGGNEQFF